This TCR beta chain was recovered during a study of shared clonotypes between healthy human individuals. The overall study: Samples came from a couple of female and a few male donors aged 18 to 49.

Terminally differentiated effector memory CD45RA+ cells were left out of the naive CD8 fraction, which was CD45RO-negative and positively selected for CCR7. Every immunoSEQ plate was one replicate of a subset's evenly spread DNA. In the authors' workflow: Filtering differed, since immunoSEQ gave only junction sequences and no quality scores. Produced via immunoSEQ multiplex PCR; TCRdb's table is partial and in-frame only. D and trimming come from the DNA, and the V and J calls and clone size come from that table. This sample has 800,000 or so clones, with around 96% found just once. The CDR3 sequence is 13 residues long. Between the trimmed V and J ends, which lost 2 bases and 5 bases, there was a span of 10 bases. Germline V gene lookup returns CDR1 LNHDA and CDR2 SQIVND (reference sequence).

This chain links TRBV19 with TRBJ2-7; D tentatively fits TRBD1 or TRBD2 (5 bases each). Sequenced input: naive CD8+ T cells sorted from blood. The clonotype originates from a man aged 25-40 years in good health. CDR3: CASSILGVDEQYF. The CDR3 DNA follows: TGTGCCAGTAGTATACTGGGGGTCGACGAGCAGTACTTC.